Sequencing of this TCR beta chain was carried out in a study of technical replicates of blood from a few donors (dated by TCRdb to about 2017). The library was produced with the immunoSEQ multiplex PCR assay. In its TCRdb copy, this immuneACCESS table keeps in-frame sequences only and misses some clones. Where compared with another copy, unresolved V genes explain less than half of these, and the others have no known cause. The sample table contains fewer than 95,000 clones; only one count was recorded for about 93% of them. The top ten clones comprise approximately 0.25% of the sample. A word on this clone: Which antigen it targets is not known. Base qualities are not provided; no much larger clone lies one nucleotide away.

The sample comprised T cells isolated from PBMCs. The clonotype originates from a human donor in good health.

The CDR3 reads CASSVVGGSTDTQYF. The nucleotides are TGTGCCAGCAGCGTAGTCGGGGGGAGCACAGATACGCAGTATTTT. This chain is built from TRBV9 and TRBJ2-3, with 7 bases aligning to TRBD2. At the junction V is shortened by 0 bases and J by 0 bases; bases outside the gene matches: 1. Taken from cysteine to phenylalanine, the CDR3 has 15 residues. This entry keeps only the CDR3 DNA: 45 bases, framed from base 1. The CDR1 and CDR2 encoded by the germline V gene are SGDLS and YYNGEE. The full variable domain, with segments outside the CDR3 supplied by the reference TRBV9 and TRBJ2-3 proteins, appears as DSGVTQTPKHLITATGQRVTLRCSPRSGDLSVYWYQQSLDQGLQFLIQYYNGEERAKGNILERFSAQQFPDLHSELNLSSLELGDSALYFCASSVVGGSTDTQYFGPGTRLTVL.